The 23 T cell receptor beta chains listed next were all sequenced from one sample in a study of cytomegalovirus exposure and HLA in healthy donors. Vbeta (60) and Jbeta (13) primers were used in the PCR. Generated by immunoSEQ multiplex PCR, the TCRdb table keeps only in-frame clones and is missing some. The sample consists of some 77,000 clones, roughly 76% of them appearing once. The sequenced sample consisted of PBMCs. The receptors were sampled from a woman aged 40 to 55 in good health and CMV-seronegative.

The chain uses TRBV7-9 and TRBJ2-1; D might be TRBD1 (6 bases). Germline V CDR1 and CDR2: SEHNR, FQNEAQ (reference sequence). This CDR3 has 15 residues. V lost 3 bases and J 6 bases, leaving 15 bases between the germline ends. CDR3 sequence (DNA): TGTGCCAGCAGCTTGCAGGGGAAGACTACCAATGAGCAGTTCTTC. This translates into CASSLQGKTTNEQFF.

The chain uses TRBV7-9 and TRBJ2-1; D perhaps matches TRBD2 (5 bases). Germline CDR1 reads SEHNR; CDR2 reads FQNEAQ (reference sequence). The CDR3 sequence is 13 residues long. Trimming removed 3 bases from V and 12 bases from J, with 15 bases in between. The CDR3 loop reads CASSFEGGVGQFF. CDR3 coding DNA: TGTGCCAGCAGCTTTGAGGGCGGAGTGGGGCAGTTCTTC.

The chain combines TRBV5-4 with TRBJ2-3; 8 bases agree with TRBD2. The germline gives CDR1 SGHNT, CDR2 YYREEE (reference sequence). Trimming at V came to 4 bases and at J to 4 bases, leaving 11 bases not matched to a gene. This CDR3 is built from 16 residues. The CDR3 sequence is CASSPPAGERADTQYF. CDR3 nucleotide sequence: TGTGCCAGCAGCCCCCCAGCGGGAGAGAGAGCAGATACGCAGTATTTT.

At least ten counts were recorded for this clone. The chain has TRBV2 and TRBJ2-1; D call uncertain. The germline gives CDR1 SNHLY, CDR2 FYNNEI. The V gene lost 5 bases and the J gene lost 4 bases, with 3 bases spanning the gap. The CDR3 loop spans 11 amino acids. The CDR3 nucleotides are TGTGCCAGCAGTCCTTACAATGAGCAGTTCTTC. It is translated as CASSPYNEQFF.

This rearrangement joins TRBV2 to TRBJ2-2; TRBD1 agrees at 7 bases. Per the germline V gene, CDR1 is SNHLY and CDR2 is FYNNEI. The V gene end was trimmed by 6 bases and the J gene end by 5 bases; junction bases not matched to a gene: 6. This CDR3 spans 14 amino acids. CDR3 sequence: CASSATGFTGELFF. For the CDR3, the DNA is TGTGCCAGCAGCGCGACAGGGTTTACCGGGGAGCTGTTTTTT.

J is TRBJ1-1 and V is TRBV18; 7 positions agree with TRBD1. The CDR3 is made up of 17 amino acids. J lost 5 bases, V lost 3 bases, and 15 bases had no gene match. Germline loops: CDR1 KGHSH, CDR2 LQKENI. The CDR3 region has the DNA TGTGCCAGCTCACCCCAGGAGGGGGCGGGTAGGATGACTGAAGCTTTCTTT. As protein: CASSPQEGAGRMTEAFF.

The genes are TRBV18 and TRBJ1-1; TRBD1 agrees at 7 bases. The trim removed 1 base at V and 4 bases at J, leaving 12 bases unmatched. CDR1 and CDR2 from the germline V gene are KGHSH and LQKENI. The CDR3 runs 17 residues. DNA for the CDR3: TGTGCCAGCTCACCACAATCCCTCGCAGGGGGTGCCACTGAAGCTTTCTTT. This sequence encodes CASSPQSLAGGATEAFF.

This chain connects TRBV15 to TRBJ2-6, with 7 bases aligning to TRBD1. Germline V lookup: CDR1 LNHNV, CDR2 YYDKDF (reference sequence). The ends lost 4 bases at V and 1 base at J; junction bases unmatched: 4. This CDR3 region has 16 residues. CDR3 amino acids: CATSTQQGSGANVLTF. CDR3 in DNA: TGTGCCACCAGCACACAACAGGGGTCTGGGGCCAACGTCCTGACTTTC. The entire variable domain, with the rest obtained from reference TRBV15 and TRBJ2-6, is as follows: DAMVIQNPRYQVTQFGKPVTLSCSQTLNHNVMYWYQQKSSQAPKLLFHYYDKDFNNEADTPDNFQSRRPNTSFCFLDIRSPGLGDTAMYLCATSTQQGSGANVLTFGAGSRLTVL.

This chain joins TRBV7-6 and TRBJ2-2; D ambiguous. The CDR3 extends over 13 amino acids. Trimming pared 3 bases from V and 7 bases from J, leaving 9 bases between. Germline assignment: CDR1 SGHVS and CDR2 FNYEAQ. CDR3 protein: CASSFAADGELFF. The CDR3, as DNA: TGTGCCAGCAGCTTTGCGGCGGACGGGGAGCTGTTTTTT. The full variable domain, rest sourced from reference TRBV7-6 and TRBJ2-2, is GAGVSQSPRYKVTKRGQDVALRCDPISGHVSLYWYRQALGQGPEFLTYFNYEAQQDKSGLPNDRFSAERPEGSISTLTIQRTEQRDSAMYRCASSFAADGELFFGEGSRLTVL.

J is TRBJ2-3 and V is TRBV4-3; D is unclear. Germline V gives CDR1 LGHNA, CDR2 YSLEER. The CDR3 sequence is 13 residues long. The germline V and J ends were trimmed by 3 bases and 0 bases, with 4 bases remaining between them. CDR3 sequence (DNA): TGCGCCAGCAGCCAGCAGAGCACAGATACGCAGTATTTT. Its translation: CASSQQSTDTQYF.

The gene calls are TRBV15 and TRBJ2-2; the D gene is possibly TRBD1 (6 bases). This CDR3 comprises 19 residues. The germline gives CDR1 LNHNV, CDR2 YYDKDF (reference sequence). V was trimmed by 0 bases and J by 1 base, leaving 18 bases between them. In nucleotides, the CDR3 is TGTGCCACCAGCAGAGACCCCCGGACAGCCTTCCAGAACACCGGGGAGCTGTTTTTT. Translation: CATSRDPRTAFQNTGELFF.

The J gene is TRBJ2-7, the V gene TRBV5-1; maybe TRBD1 (5 bases). The CDR3 contains 13 residues. Germline assignment: CDR1 SGHRS and CDR2 YFSETQ. V lost 4 bases and J lost 2, with 10 bases in between. The CDR3 reads CASSRQGPYEQYF. CDR3 nucleotide sequence: TGCGCCAGCAGCCGTCAGGGCCCCTACGAGCAGTACTTC.

This rearrangement joins TRBV6-6 to TRBJ2-7, with TRBD2 identical over 7 bases. CDR3 length equals 14 residues. With V trimmed by 6 bases and J by 0 bases, 5 bases remained unmatched. Germline CDR1 and CDR2: MNHNY and SVGAGI (reference sequence). This CDR3 is CASRGGWSSYEQYF. In nucleotides, the CDR3 is TGTGCCAGCAGGGGGGGGTGGAGCTCCTACGAGCAGTACTTC.

As to this clone: The junction departs from the called germline gene at one end, perhaps through a read error. This sequence joins TRBV7-7 and TRBJ2-1; D is unclear. The length of the CDR3 is 13 residues. In germline, CDR1 is SSHAT, CDR2 FNYEAQ (reference sequence). CDR3 protein: CASSLDIYNEQFF. In DNA form, the CDR3 reads TGTGCTAGCAGCTTAGATATCTACAATGAGCAGTTCTTC.

This clone was observed a few times. The genes are TRBV28 and TRBJ2-5, with D perhaps matching TRBD2 (6 bases). Germline values: CDR1 MDHEN, CDR2 SYDVKM. The CDR3 consists of 13 residues. V shed 9 bases and J shed 2 bases, with 13 bases lying between them. CDR3 amino acids: CASLGSGQETQYF. For the CDR3, the DNA is TGTGCCAGTTTGGGTAGCGGACAAGAGACCCAGTACTTC.

The rearrangement links TRBV7-9 to TRBJ2-7, with 7 bases identical to TRBD1. This CDR3 has 13 residues. Germline-derived CDR1 and CDR2 are SEHNR and FQNEAQ (reference sequence). Trimming cost V 5 bases and J 6 bases; bases outside gene matches: 7. DNA of the CDR3: TGTGCCAGCAGCCTAAGACAGGGCCGCGAGCAGTACTTC. It encodes CASSLRQGREQYF.

This clone was seen a few times. The chain couples TRBV15 to TRBJ1-5; D is unresolved. V dropped 0 bases and J dropped 7 bases, with 13 bases sitting between them. The germline V gene has CDR1 LNHNV and CDR2 YYDKDF (reference sequence). The CDR3 runs to 15 residues. The CDR3 region is CATSREEEGWQPQHF. In nucleotides, the CDR3 is TGTGCCACCAGCAGAGAGGAAGAGGGTTGGCAGCCCCAGCATTTT.

The chain carries TRBV4-1 and TRBJ2-1, with 7 bases aligning to TRBD2. CDR1 MGHRA and CDR2 YSYEKL come from the germline V gene. The CDR3 has 16 residues. V shed 0 bases and J 7 bases; nucleotides not matched to a gene: 9. The CDR3 is CASSQELVGGTNEQFF. CDR3 DNA: TGCGCCAGCAGCCAAGAGCTAGTGGGAGGGACGAATGAGCAGTTCTTC.

This chain links TRBV7-2 with TRBJ2-3; 10 bases align to TRBD2. The length of the CDR3 is 14 residues. Per germline, CDR1 SGHTA and CDR2 FQGNSA. The V segment lost 4 bases and the J segment 5 bases; nucleotides outside the gene matches: 3. CDR3 coding DNA: TGTGCCAGCAGCTCTAGCGGGAGTAAAGATACGCAGTATTTT. Amino acid sequence: CASSSSGSKDTQYF.

The chain employs TRBV30 and TRBJ1-1; possible D gene TRBD1, 5 bases. The V gene lost 2 bases and the J gene lost 7 bases, with 11 bases spanning the gap. This CDR3 has 12 residues. Germline V lookup: CDR1 GTSNPN, CDR2 SVGIG (reference sequence). The CDR3: CAWSSGFGEAFF. The CDR3 DNA sequence: TGTGCCTGGAGTTCAGGGTTTGGTGAAGCTTTCTTT.

The J gene is TRBJ2-3, the V gene TRBV13; 13 bases agree with TRBD2. CDR3 length equals 18 residues. V was clipped by 2 bases and J by 2 bases; unmatched bases: 7. Germline assignment: CDR1 PRHDT and CDR2 FYEKMQ (reference sequence). The CDR3 is CASSLKGLAGPYTDTQYF. The CDR3 bases are TGTGCCAGCAGCTTAAAGGGACTAGCGGGACCCTACACAGATACGCAGTATTTT.

On this clone itself: Other DNA variants within this sample encode the same CDR3. The genes are TRBV29-1 and TRBJ2-1; 14 bases are shared with TRBD2. The CDR3 is 13 residues long. Germline V lookup: CDR1 SQVTM, CDR2 ANQGSEA. With V trimmed by 7 bases and J by 10 bases, 6 bases remained unmatched. The CDR3 region is CSGKTSGGGEQFF. The CDR3 DNA follows: TGCAGCGGAAAGACTAGCGGGGGGGGCGAGCAGTTCTTC.

This clone has more than one count but fewer than ten. The chain joins TRBV30 to TRBJ2-1, with 9 bases identical to TRBD2. V shed 2 bases, J shed 12 bases, and the junction held 11 bases outside the gene matches. The CDR3 spans 14 residues. Per germline, CDR1 GTSNPN and CDR2 SVGIG (reference sequence). CDR3 nucleotide sequence: TGTGCCTGGAGTCCCCGGACTAGCGTTAGGTGGCAGTTCTTC. Translating gives CAWSPRTSVRWQFF.